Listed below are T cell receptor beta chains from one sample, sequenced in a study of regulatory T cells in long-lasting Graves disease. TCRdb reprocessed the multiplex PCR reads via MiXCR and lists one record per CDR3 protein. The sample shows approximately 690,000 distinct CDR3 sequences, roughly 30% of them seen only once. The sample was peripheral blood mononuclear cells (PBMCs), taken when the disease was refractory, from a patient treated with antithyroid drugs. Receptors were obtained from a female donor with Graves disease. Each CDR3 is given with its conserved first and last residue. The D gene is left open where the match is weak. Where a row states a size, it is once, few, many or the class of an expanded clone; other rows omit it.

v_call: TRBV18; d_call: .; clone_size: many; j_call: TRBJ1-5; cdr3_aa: CASSPGQSNQPQHF; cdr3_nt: TGTGCCAGCAGCCCAGGACAGAGCAATCAGCCCCAGCATTTT
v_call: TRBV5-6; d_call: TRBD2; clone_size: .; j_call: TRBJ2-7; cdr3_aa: CASSLGLAGGFGQYF; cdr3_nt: TGTGCCAGCAGCTTGGGACTAGCGGGAGGCTTCGGGCAGTACTTC
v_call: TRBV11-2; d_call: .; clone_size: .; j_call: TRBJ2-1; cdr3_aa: CASSLGFDRFSYNEQFF; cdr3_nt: TGTGCCAGCAGCTTAGGGTTCGATCGATTCTCCTACAATGAGCAGTTCTTC
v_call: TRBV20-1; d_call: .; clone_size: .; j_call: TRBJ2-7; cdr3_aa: CSARSQVLYEQYF; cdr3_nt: TGCAGTGCTAGGAGCCAAGTACTCTACGAGCAGTACTTC
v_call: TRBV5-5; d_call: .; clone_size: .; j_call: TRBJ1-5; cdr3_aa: CASSLRSFNQPQHF; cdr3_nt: TGTGCCAGCAGCTTGAGGTCATTCAATCAGCCCCAGCATTTT
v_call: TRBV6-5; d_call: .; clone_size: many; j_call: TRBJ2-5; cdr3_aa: CASSYTSIQETQYF; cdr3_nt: TGTGCCAGCAGTTACACGTCCATCCAAGAGACCCAGTACTTC
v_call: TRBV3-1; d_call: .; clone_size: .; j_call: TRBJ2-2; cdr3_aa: CASSPSGAGELFF; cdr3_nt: TGTGCCAGCAGCCCCTCTGGTGCCGGGGAGCTGTTTTTT
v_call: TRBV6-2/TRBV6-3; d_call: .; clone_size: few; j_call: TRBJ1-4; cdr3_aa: CASSYLGPPEKLFF; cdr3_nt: TGTGCCAGCAGTTACCTGGGTCCCCCGGAAAAACTGTTTTTT
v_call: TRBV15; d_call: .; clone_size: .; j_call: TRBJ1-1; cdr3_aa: CATATGLMNTEAFF; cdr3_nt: TGTGCCACCGCTACAGGGCTCATGAACACTGAAGCTTTCTTT
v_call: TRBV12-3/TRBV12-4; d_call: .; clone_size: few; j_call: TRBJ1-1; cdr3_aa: CASSLVQWSTEAFF; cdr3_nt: TGTGCCAGCAGTTTAGTACAATGGAGTACTGAAGCTTTCTTT
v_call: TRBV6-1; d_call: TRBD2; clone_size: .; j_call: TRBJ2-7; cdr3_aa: CATKEGGTYEQYF; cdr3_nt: TGTGCCACCAAAGAGGGAGGGACCTACGAGCAGTACTTC
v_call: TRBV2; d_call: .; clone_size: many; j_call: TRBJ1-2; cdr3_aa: CASSVQRGYTF; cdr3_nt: TGTGCCAGCAGTGTACAACGAGGCTACACCTTC
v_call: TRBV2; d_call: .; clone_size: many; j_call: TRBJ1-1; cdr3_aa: CASSDLGTMNTEAFF; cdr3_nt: TGTGCCAGCAGTGACCTCGGGACCATGAACACTGAAGCTTTCTTT
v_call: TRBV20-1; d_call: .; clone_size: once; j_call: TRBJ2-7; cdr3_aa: CSARGHSTSLHPNEQYF; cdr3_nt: TGCAGTGCTAGGGGTCACTCTACTAGCCTTCACCCCAACGAGCAGTACTTC
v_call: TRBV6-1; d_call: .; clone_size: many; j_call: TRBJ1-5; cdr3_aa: CASIRGYSNQPQHF; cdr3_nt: TGTGCCAGCATCCGAGGCTATAGCAATCAGCCCCAGCATTTT
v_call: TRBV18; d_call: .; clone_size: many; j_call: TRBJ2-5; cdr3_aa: CASSPSETQYF; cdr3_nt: TGTGCCAGCAGCCCCTCGGAGACCCAGTACTTC
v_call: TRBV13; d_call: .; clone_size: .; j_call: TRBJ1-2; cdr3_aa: CASSAEGSGFYGYTF; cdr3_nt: TGTGCCAGCAGCGCCGAAGGGTCCGGGTTCTATGGCTACACCTTC
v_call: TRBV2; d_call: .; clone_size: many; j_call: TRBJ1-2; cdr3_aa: CASSEKSGRDAGYTF; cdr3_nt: TGTGCCAGCAGTGAAAAATCAGGCAGGGACGCTGGCTACACCTTC
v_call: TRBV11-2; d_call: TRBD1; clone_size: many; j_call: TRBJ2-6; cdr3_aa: CASSLQGATGVGANVLTF; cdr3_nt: TGTGCCAGCAGCCTACAGGGGGCTACCGGGGTCGGGGCCAACGTCCTGACTTTC
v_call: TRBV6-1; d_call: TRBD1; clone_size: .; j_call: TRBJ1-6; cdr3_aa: CASSGQGVGSPLHF; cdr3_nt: TGTGCCAGCAGTGGACAGGGAGTGGGTTCACCCCTCCACTTT
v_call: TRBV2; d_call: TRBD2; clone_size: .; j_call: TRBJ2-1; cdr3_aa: CASTGGHEQFF; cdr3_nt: TGTGCCAGCACGGGGGGTCATGAGCAGTTCTTC
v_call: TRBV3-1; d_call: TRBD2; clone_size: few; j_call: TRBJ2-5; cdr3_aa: CASSQGRSTSGQETQYF; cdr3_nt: TGTGCCAGCAGCCAAGGAAGGTCTACTAGCGGGCAAGAGACCCAGTACTTC
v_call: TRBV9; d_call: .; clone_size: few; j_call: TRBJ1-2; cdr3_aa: CASSGNSGGGYTF; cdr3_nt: TGTGCCAGCAGCGGCAACAGCGGCGGGGGCTACACCTTC
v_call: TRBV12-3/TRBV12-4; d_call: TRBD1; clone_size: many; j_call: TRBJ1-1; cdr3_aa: CASSLGQGKTEAFF; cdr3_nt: TGTGCCAGCAGTCTGGGACAGGGGAAAACTGAAGCTTTCTTT
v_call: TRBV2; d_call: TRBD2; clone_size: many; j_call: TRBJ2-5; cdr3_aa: CATGLAGAAETQYF; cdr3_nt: TGTGCCACGGGACTAGCGGGAGCTGCAGAGACCCAGTACTTC
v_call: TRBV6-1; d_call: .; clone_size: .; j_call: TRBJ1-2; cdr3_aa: CASSVQATGGYTF; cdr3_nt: TGTGCCAGCAGTGTCCAGGCGACGGGGGGCTACACCTTC
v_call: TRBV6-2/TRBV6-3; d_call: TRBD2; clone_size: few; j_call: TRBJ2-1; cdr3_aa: CASSEPTSGSMNEQFF; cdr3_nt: TGTGCCAGCAGTGAACCAACTAGCGGGAGTATGAATGAGCAGTTCTTC
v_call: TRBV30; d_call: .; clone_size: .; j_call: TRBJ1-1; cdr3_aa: CAWRGRQDTEAFF; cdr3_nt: TGTGCCTGGAGGGGCCGACAGGACACTGAAGCTTTCTTT
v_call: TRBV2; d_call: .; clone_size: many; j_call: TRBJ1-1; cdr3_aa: CASSDADGDWNTEAFF; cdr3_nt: TGTGCCAGCAGTGATGCGGATGGTGACTGGAACACTGAAGCTTTCTTT
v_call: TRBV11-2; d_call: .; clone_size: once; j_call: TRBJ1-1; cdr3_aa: CASSFRGATTEAFF; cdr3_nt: TGTGCCAGCAGCTTTCGGGGGGCCACCACTGAAGCTTTCTTT
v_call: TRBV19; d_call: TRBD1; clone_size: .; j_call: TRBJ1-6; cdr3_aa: CASSPIGTGNNSPLHF; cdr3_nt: TGTGCCAGTAGTCCAATCGGGACAGGAAACAATTCACCCCTCCACTTT
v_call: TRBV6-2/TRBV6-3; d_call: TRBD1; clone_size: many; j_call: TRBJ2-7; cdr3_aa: CASSYAPQGAAYEQYF; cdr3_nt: TGTGCCAGCAGTTACGCCCCACAGGGGGCCGCCTACGAGCAGTACTTC